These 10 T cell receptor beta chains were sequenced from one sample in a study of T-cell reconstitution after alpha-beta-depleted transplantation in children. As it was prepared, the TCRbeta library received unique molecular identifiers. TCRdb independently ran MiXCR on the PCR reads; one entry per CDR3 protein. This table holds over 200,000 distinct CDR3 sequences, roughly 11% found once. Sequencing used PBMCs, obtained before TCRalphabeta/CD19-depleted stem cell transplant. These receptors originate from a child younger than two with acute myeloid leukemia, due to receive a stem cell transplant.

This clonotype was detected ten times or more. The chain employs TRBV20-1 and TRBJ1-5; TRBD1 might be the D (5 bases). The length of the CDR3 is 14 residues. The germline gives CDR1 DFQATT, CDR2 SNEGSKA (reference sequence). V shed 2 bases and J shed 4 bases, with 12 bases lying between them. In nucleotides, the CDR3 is TGCAGTGCTAGAAGAGGGGTCATGAATCAGCCCCAGCATTTT. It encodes CSARRGVMNQPQHF.

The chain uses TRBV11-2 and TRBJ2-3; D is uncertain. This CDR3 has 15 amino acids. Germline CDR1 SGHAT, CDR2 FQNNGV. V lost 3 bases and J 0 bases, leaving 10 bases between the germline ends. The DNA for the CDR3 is TGTGCCAGCAGCTTTTCAGCAATAAGCACAGATACGCAGTATTTT. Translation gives CASSFSAISTDTQYF.

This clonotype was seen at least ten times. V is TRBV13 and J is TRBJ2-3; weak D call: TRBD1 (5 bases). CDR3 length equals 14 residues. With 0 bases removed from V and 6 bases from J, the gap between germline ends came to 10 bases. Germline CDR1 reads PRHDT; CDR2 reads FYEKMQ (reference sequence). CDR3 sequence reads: CASSLGLSGDTQYF. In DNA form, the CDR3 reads TGTGCCAGCAGCTTAGGACTATCAGGGGATACGCAGTATTTT. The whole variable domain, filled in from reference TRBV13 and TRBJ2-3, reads AAGVIQSPRHLIKEKRETATLKCYPIPRHDTVYWYQQGPGQDPQFLISFYEKMQSDKGSIPDRFSAQQFSDYHSELNMSSLELGDSALYFCASSLGLSGDTQYFGPGTRLTVL.

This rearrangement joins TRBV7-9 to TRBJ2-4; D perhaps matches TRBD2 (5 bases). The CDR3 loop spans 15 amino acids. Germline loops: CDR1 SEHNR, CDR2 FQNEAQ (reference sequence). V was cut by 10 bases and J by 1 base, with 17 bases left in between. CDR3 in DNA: TGTGCCATTTCACTAGGAGGAGCGGCCAAAAACATTCAGTACTTC. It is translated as CAISLGGAAKNIQYF.

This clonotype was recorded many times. The CDR3 coding sequence is TGTGCCAGCAGTTCCGGGACTAGCGGCTCATACGAGCAGTACTTC. Its protein is CASSSGTSGSYEQYF. The chain recombines TRBV12-3 or TRBV12-4 with TRBJ2-7; TRBD2 agrees at 11 bases. This CDR3 spans 15 amino acids. The V segment lost 4 bases and the J segment 4 bases; nucleotides outside the gene matches: 6.

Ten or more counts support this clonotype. The CDR3 here is CASSSSRRGQGDTQYF. The CDR3 DNA reads TGCGCCAGCAGCTCCTCACGTCGAGGCCAGGGAGATACGCAGTATTTT. V is TRBV5-1 and J is TRBJ2-3, with D possibly matching TRBD1 (5 bases). V lost 3 bases and J lost 5, with 19 bases in between. This CDR3 is 16 amino acids long. Germline V gene sequence: CDR1 SGHRS, CDR2 YFSETQ.

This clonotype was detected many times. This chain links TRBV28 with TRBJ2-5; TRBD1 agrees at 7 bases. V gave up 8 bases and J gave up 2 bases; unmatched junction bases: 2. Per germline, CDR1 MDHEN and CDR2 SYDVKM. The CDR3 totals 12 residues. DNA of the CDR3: TGTGCCAGCGGACAGGTTCAAGAGACCCAGTACTTC. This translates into CASGQVQETQYF. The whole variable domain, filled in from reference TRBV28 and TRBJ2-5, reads DVKVTQSSRYLVKRTGEKVFLECVQDMDHENMFWYRQDPGLGLRLIYFSYDVKMKEKGDIPEGYSVSREKKERFSLILESASTNQTSMYLCASGQVQETQYFGPGTRLLVL.

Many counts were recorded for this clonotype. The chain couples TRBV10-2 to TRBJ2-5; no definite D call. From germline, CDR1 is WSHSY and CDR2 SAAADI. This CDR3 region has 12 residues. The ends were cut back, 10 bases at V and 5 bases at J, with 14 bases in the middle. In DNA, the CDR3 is TGCGCCACCCGCAAGGCGTTTGAGACCCAGTACTTC. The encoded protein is CATRKAFETQYF.

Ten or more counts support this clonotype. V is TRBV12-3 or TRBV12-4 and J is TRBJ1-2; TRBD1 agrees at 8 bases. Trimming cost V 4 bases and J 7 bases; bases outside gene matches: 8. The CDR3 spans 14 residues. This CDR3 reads CASSYLDRDVGYTF. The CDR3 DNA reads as TGTGCCAGCAGTTACCTGGACAGGGATGTTGGCTACACCTTC.

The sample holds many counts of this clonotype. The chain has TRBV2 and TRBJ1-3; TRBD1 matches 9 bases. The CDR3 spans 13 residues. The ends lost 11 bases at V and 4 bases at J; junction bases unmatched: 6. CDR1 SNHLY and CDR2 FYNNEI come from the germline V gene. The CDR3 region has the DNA TGTGCCGGATTGGGACAGGGCGGAAACACCATATATTTT. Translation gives CAGLGQGGNTIYF.